A single sample is the source of the 11 T cell receptor beta chains below, sequenced in a study of PD-L1 blockade in urothelial cancer. Sequencing used immunoSEQ multiplex PCR; TCRdb keeps in-frame clones, though not all of them. Among 45,000 to 55,000 clones listed, approximately 84% were seen once. The time point here: pretreatment peripheral blood. This material consisted of PBMCs, taken around atezolizumab (anti-PD-L1) treatment. These receptors originate from a man aged 45-65 years with urothelial cancer.

V gene TRBV18 combines with J gene TRBJ1-4; D gene uncertain. Germline CDR1 is KGHSH and CDR2 is LQKENI. This CDR3 is 16 amino acids long. With 3 bases removed from V and 1 base from J, the gap between germline ends came to 12 bases. CDR3 sequence: CASSPTQVRTNEKLFF. CDR3 coding DNA: TGTGCCAGCTCACCGACGCAGGTTAGAACTAATGAAAAACTGTTTTTT.

This CDR3 is CASSQGGGLSSPLHF. CDR3 in DNA: TGCGCCAGCAGCCAAGGGGGGGGGCTCTCTTCACCCCTCCACTTT. The rearrangement joins TRBV4-1 to TRBJ1-6; TRBD1 might be the D (6 bases). The CDR3 totals 15 residues. Trimming removed 1 base from V and 9 bases from J, with 13 bases in between. The germline V gene encodes CDR1 MGHRA and CDR2 YSYEKL.

In its sample, this clone was seen a few times. This chain uses TRBV14 with TRBJ2-2; 8 nucleotides line up with TRBD2. Germline V CDR1 and CDR2: SGHDN, FVKESK. J gave up 5 bases and V 1 base, and 15 bases lay outside the gene matches. There are 19 residues in the CDR3. The CDR3 loop is CASSQVPLVAGFWTGELFF. CDR3 coding DNA: TGTGCCAGCAGCCAAGTTCCATTAGTAGCGGGATTCTGGACCGGGGAGCTGTTTTTT.

This clone was observed a handful of times. V gene TRBV6-5 combines with J gene TRBJ1-5, with 7 nucleotides matching TRBD1. CDR1 MNHEY and CDR2 SVGAGI come from the germline V gene. After removal of 5 bases from V and 6 bases from J, the junction contained 7 bases not matched to a gene. The CDR3 is 14 residues long. The chain's CDR3 is CASSQGDTRQPQHF. The CDR3 region has the DNA TGTGCCAGCAGTCAGGGGGACACTCGTCAGCCCCAGCATTTT.

V and J are TRBV27 and TRBJ2-5, with D possibly TRBD1 on 5 matching bases. CDR1 MNHEY and CDR2 SMNVEV come from the germline V gene (reference sequence). V lost 8 bases and J lost 0, with 16 bases in between. The CDR3 is 15 residues long. CDR3 sequence: CASLSSFRDQETQYF. The CDR3 DNA sequence: TGTGCCAGCCTCTCCTCTTTCAGGGACCAAGAGACCCAGTACTTC.

This CDR3 is CASSSPWGGQGSIGNTIYF. CDR3 in DNA: TGTGCCAGCAGCTCGCCCTGGGGGGGACAGGGATCAATTGGAAACACCATATATTTT. The chain carries TRBV5-6 and TRBJ1-3, with 9 bases lining up with TRBD1. In germline, CDR1 is SGHDT, CDR2 YYEEEE. The CDR3 is 19 residues long. V was clipped by 3 bases and J by 3 bases; unmatched bases: 16.

The chain couples TRBV4-2 to TRBJ2-7, with 11 bases that match TRBD1. Germline-derived CDR1 and CDR2 are LGHNA and YNFKEQ. The CDR3 is made up of 15 amino acids. V lost 1 base and J lost 3; bases outside the gene matches: 2. The CDR3 DNA follows: TGTGCCAGCAGCCAAGGGACAGGGGGCCACTACGAGCAGTACTTC. It yields the protein CASSQGTGGHYEQYF.

The gene calls are TRBV18 and TRBJ2-6; 8 bases match TRBD1. Trimming at V came to 6 bases and at J to 2 bases, leaving 6 bases not matched to a gene. The CDR3 loop spans 16 amino acids. From germline, CDR1 is KGHSH and CDR2 LQKENI. The CDR3 protein is CASSLDRGAGANVLTF. The DNA for the CDR3 is TGTGCCAGCTCCCTAGACAGGGGTGCTGGGGCCAACGTCCTGACTTTC.

This clone was seen just once. The V and J genes are TRBV5-4 and TRBJ1-1, with D unresolved. This CDR3 region has 15 residues. Germline CDR1 SGHNT, CDR2 YYREEE (reference sequence). V was clipped by 4 bases and J by 0 bases, with 13 bases between them. CDR3 amino acids: CASSLPGGLNTEAFF. For the CDR3, the DNA is TGTGCCAGCAGCCTACCGGGAGGGTTGAACACTGAAGCTTTCTTT.

The chain has TRBV6-1 and TRBJ1-2; 7 positions agree with TRBD1. The CDR3 sequence is 10 residues long. Trimming cost V 11 bases and J 7 bases; bases outside gene matches: 4. The germline gives CDR1 MNHNS, CDR2 SASEGT. The CDR3: CACDRAGYTF. As DNA, the CDR3 is TGTGCCTGCGACAGGGCTGGCTACACCTTC.

This clone has only one observation. Other DNA sequences in the sample encode the same CDR3. In DNA form, the CDR3 reads TGTGCCAGCAGTGCAAGCGGGGACACAGATACGCAGTATTTT. This encodes CASSASGDTDTQYF. V is TRBV6-4 and J is TRBJ2-3; 7 bases are a match to TRBD2. This CDR3 spans 14 amino acids. Germline V CDR1 and CDR2: MRHNA, SNTAGT. With 4 bases clipped from V and 2 bases from J, the junction kept 3 bases outside the gene matches.